What follows describes a single TCR beta chain. Its antigen is unidentified. The data were taken from a study of regulatory T cells in long-lasting Graves disease. Study-wide points: Only a small sample size was used, which may have cut accuracy.

Indicated time point: persistent/refractory GD, antithyroid drugs over 5 years with positive TRAb. PBMC-extracted RNA yielded the TCR library. The patients were drawn from one endocrinology department in Xi'an, China. Germline V lookup: CDR1 MNHEY, CDR2 SMNVEV (reference sequence). CDR3 length: 16 amino acids. Trimming removed 5 bases from V and 2 bases from J; junction bases left unmatched: 6. Arm-PCR of CDR3 regions and iRepertoire HTBI primers were used to build TCR beta libraries. MiXCR, run by TCRdb on the multiplex PCR reads, gives a single entry per CDR3 protein. This table holds approximately 400,000 distinct CDR3 sequences, roughly 24% found once.

The source was peripheral blood mononuclear cells (PBMCs), collected when the disease was refractory, from a patient treated with antithyroid drugs. The rearrangement joins TRBV27 to TRBJ2-7; TRBD2 matches 13 bases. The source is a woman in her thirties or forties with Graves disease. CDR3 in DNA: TGTGCCAGCAGTCGCGGGACTAGCGGGGCGACCTACGAGCAGTACTTC. It specifies CASSRGTSGATYEQYF.